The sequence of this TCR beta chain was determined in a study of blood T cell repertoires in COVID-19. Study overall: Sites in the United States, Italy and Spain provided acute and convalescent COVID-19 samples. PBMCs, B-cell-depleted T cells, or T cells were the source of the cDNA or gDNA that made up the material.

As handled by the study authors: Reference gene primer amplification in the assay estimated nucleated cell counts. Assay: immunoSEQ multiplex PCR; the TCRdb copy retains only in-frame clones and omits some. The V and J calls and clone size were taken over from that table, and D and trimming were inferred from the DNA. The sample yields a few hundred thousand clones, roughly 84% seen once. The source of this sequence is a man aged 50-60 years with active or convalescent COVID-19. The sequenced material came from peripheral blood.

The CDR3 is CASSDPGLAGGPPSTDTQYF. CDR3 DNA sequence: TGTGCCAGCAGTGACCCGGGACTAGCGGGAGGGCCACCAAGTACAGATACGCAGTATTTT. The rearrangement uses TRBV2 and TRBJ2-3, with 16 bases lining up with TRBD2. Trimming removed 3 bases from V and 3 bases from J; junction bases left unmatched: 12. Germline CDR1 SNHLY, CDR2 FYNNEI. The CDR3 spans 20 residues.